These 2 T cell receptor beta chains share one sample of origin, sequenced in a study of blood T cell repertoires in COVID-19 (TCRdb year 2020). Library generation was performed with the immunoSEQ multiplex PCR assay. Entries here come from immuneACCESS through TCRdb and include only in-frame sequences with V and J called. Some clones fail to appear in such tables; in the studies checked, an unresolved V gene covers under half of the shortfall, and the cause of the remainder is unknown. The sample contains about 89,000 clones, 72% of them found a single time. Around an eighth of the sample is held by the ten biggest clonotypes. The material sequenced was peripheral blood. The receptors originated from a woman of 80 years or more with acute or convalescent COVID-19.

In this sample, this clone turned up a few times. V gene TRBV2 combines with J gene TRBJ2-3; 8 bases fit TRBD2. CDR3 length: 15 residues. Unmatched junction bases numbered 5, after V lost 6 bases and J lost 0 bases. Germline V gives CDR1 SNHLY, CDR2 FYNNEI. The CDR3 protein is CASSGSGASTDTQYF. The CDR3 DNA is TGTGCCAGCAGCGGTAGCGGGGCTAGCACAGATACGCAGTATTTT. Full variable domain (rest looked up from reference TRBV2 and TRBJ2-3): EPEVTQTPSHQVTQMGQEVILRCVPISNHLYFYWYRQILGQKVEFLVSFYNNEISEKSEIFDDQFSVERPDGSNFTLKIRSTKLEDSAMYFCASSGSGASTDTQYFGPGTRLTVL.

This chain connects TRBV9 to TRBJ2-7, with 10 nucleotides matching TRBD1. Germline V CDR1 and CDR2: SGDLS, YYNGEE. CDR3 length: 16 amino acids. Trimming cost V 4 bases and J 3 bases; bases outside gene matches: 10. The CDR3 DNA reads as TGTGCCAGCAGCTCTTTCGGGACAGGGGCCTTCTACGAGCAGTACTTC. Encoded protein: CASSSFGTGAFYEQYF.